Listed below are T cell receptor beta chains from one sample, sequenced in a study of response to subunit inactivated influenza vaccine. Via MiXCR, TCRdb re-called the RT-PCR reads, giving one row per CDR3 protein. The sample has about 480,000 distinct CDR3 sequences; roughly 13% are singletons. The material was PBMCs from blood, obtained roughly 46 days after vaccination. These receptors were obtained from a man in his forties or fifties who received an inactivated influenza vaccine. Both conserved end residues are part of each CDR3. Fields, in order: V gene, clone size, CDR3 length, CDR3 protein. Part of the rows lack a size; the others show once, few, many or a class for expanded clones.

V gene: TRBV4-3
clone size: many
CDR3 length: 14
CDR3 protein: CASSSGSGSGELFF

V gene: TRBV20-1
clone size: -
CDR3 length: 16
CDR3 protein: CSARDTLAGLTGEQFF

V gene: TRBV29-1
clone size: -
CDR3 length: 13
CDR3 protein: CSVVFRSSYEQYF

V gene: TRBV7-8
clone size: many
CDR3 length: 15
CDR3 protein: CASSLVSGLNTEAFF

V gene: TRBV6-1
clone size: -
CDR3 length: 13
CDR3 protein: CASSERGFGEAFF

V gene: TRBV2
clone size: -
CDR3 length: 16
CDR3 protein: CASSETGGVWANVLTF

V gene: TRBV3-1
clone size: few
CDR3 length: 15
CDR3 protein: CASSQDNGVNTEAFF

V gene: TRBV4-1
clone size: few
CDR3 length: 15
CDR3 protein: CASSQERGVSYEQYF

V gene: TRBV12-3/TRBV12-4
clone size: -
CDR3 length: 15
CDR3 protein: CASSLSGTGSSPQYF

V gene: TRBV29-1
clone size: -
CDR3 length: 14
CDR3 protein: CSVAGTSGTYEQDF

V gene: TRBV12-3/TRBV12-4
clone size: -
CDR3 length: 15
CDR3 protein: CASGAGLISYNEQFF

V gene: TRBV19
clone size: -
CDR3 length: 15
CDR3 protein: CATMGGAAGANVLTF

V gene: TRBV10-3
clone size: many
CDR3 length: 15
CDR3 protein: CAISVKGAHTDTQYF

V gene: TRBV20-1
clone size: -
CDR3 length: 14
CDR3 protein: CSARRGAHNQPQHF

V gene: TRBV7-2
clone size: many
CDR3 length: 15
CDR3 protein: CASSLATDRGGEQYF

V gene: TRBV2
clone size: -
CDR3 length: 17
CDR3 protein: CASRPDLAVESYNEQFF

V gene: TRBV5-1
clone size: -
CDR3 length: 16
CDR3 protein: CAPCLRGGRGNQPQHF

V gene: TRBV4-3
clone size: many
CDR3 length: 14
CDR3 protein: CASSQDRQGQIQYF

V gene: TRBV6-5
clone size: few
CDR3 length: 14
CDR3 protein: CASSYPGTSDTQYF

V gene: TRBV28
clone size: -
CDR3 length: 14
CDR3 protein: CASSFVGGRETQYF

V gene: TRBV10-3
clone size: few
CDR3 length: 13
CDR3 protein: CAISAGTTYEQYF

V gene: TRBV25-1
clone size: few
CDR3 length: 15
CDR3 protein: CASSKHGSVNTEAFF

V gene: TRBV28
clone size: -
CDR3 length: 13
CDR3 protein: CASSPWAQETQYF

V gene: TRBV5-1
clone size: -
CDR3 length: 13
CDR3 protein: CASSLPRRQVYTF

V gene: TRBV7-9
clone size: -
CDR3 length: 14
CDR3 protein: CASSPNRGSNEQYF

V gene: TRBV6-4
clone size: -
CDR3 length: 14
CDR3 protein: CASREHRDKSEAFF

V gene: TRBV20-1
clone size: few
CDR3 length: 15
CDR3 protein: CSASASGRPGETQYF

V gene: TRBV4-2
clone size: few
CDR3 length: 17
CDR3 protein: CASSQGTTRDRGAPLHF

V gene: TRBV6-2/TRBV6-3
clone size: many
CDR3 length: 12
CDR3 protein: CASSQGVYGYTF

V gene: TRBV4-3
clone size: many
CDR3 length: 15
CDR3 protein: CASSQGAGGEETQYF

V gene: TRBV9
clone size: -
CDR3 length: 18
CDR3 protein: CASSVAWSSGRGPDTQYF

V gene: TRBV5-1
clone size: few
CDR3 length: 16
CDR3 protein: CASSFPTSRDYNEQFF

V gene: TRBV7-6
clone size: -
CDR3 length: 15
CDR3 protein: CASSPTGGIGETQYF

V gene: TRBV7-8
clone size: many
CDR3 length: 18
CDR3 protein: CASSLVLLAGGLYNEQFF

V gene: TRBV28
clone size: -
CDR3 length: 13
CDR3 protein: CTSLRSPSYEQYF

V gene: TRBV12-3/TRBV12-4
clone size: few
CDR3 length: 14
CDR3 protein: CASSPSGPQETQYF

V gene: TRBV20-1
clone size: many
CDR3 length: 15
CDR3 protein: CSARATGLANYEQYF

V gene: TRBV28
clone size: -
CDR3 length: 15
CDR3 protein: CASSLSQGTYYEQYF

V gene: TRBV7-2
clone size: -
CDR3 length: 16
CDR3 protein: CASSLVYSVISYEQYF

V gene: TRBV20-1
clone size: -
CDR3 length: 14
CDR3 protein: CSASTVSVRNEQFF

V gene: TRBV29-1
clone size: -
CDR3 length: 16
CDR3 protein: CSVGITSGSLGGELFF

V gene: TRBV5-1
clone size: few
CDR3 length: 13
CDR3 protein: CASSWRGVAEAFF

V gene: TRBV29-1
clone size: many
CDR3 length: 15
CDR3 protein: CSVGEPGQSNQPQHF

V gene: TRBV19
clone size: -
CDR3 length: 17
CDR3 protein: CASSIRLAGDLKREQFF

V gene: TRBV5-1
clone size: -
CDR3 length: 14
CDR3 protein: CASSAGQIADTQYF

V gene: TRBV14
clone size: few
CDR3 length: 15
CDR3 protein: CASSQERLAVGEQYF

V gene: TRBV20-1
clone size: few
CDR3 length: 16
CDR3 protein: CSARLAGGLSQETQYF

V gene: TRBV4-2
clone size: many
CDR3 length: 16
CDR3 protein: CASSQARDSGQETQYF

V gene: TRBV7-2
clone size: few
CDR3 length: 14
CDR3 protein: CASSLGTSGIDPYF

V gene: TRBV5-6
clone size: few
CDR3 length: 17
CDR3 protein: CASSLAFRYRGQETQYF

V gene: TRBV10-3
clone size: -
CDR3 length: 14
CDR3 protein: CAISEFGSKETQYF

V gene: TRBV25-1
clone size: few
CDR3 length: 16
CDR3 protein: CASSETGLNSGNTIYF

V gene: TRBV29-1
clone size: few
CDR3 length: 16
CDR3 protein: CSVGGRSEGNTGELFF

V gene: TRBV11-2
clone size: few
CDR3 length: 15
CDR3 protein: CASSSIRVTLGGYTF

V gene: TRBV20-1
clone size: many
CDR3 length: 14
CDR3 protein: CSARRTSDPYEQYF

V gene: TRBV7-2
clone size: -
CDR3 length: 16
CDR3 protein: CASRSRTGETYNEQFF

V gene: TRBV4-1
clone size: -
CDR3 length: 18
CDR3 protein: CASSQEGQGTGGWTEAFF